This TCR beta chain was profiled in a study of blood T cell repertoires in COVID-19. At the level of the study: Samples of COVID-19 (acute and convalescent) were obtained from the United States, Italy and Spain. Nucleic acid was either cDNA or gDNA, and it came from T cells, B-cell-depleted T cells, or PBMCs.

Original handling: How many nucleated cells were present was estimated from reference gene primer amplification. Clones were read by immunoSEQ multiplex PCR, and TCRdb kept only the in-frame ones, dropping some. V and J calls and clone size follow that table, whereas D and trimming were derived from the DNA. The sample lists 250,000 to 400,000 clones, roughly 87% occurring once. The germline V gene has CDR1 MNHEY and CDR2 SVGAGI. CDR3 length: 15 residues. The junction had 5 bases not matched to a gene; V was cut back by 0 bases and J by 5 bases. This clone was seen just once. Additional DNA sequences in this sample encode the identical CDR3.

Sequencing was done on a sample of peripheral blood. The chain combines TRBV6-5 with TRBJ2-5; 8 bases line up with TRBD2. The source is a man aged 45-65 years with active or convalescent COVID-19. The CDR3 bases are TGTGCCAGCAGTTACTCAGGACTAGCACAGGAGACCCAGTACTTC. The encoded protein is CASSYSGLAQETQYF.